This T cell receptor beta chain is from a study of T cell repertoires in cytomegalovirus infection (dated by TCRdb to about 2019). Regarding the complete study: The HLA type of each donor mattered for the analysis, because public TCR beta signatures pointed to carriage of CMV infection along with the matching HLA type. Study-wide conclusions, independent of this receptor: In both this cohort and an independent cohort of 300 to 450 donors, the cumulative frequency of public TCR beta family members distinguished carriers of CMV infection plus the relevant HLA type. The ex vivo response was dominated by HLA-C-restricted CMV-specific TCR beta clonotypes, which also provided the single most frequent clonotype in two of eight donors.

As regards this clonotype: What antigen it recognizes has not been identified. Within one base of it there is no much larger clone, and no base qualities were kept.

Looking up the germline V gene yields CDR1 SGDLS and CDR2 YYNGEE. The CDR3 spans 14 residues, from the cysteine through the phenylalanine. Here the CDR3 DNA is all that survives: 42 bases in frame from base 1. The germline ends are 10 bases apart after V is trimmed by 2 bases and J by 2 bases. TCRdb records Illumina HiSeq 1500 as the sequencer. Using fastp trimming at Q25 and MiXCR clonotype assembly, TCRdb reanalyzed the public sequencing data and kept in-frame beta chains. Every entry covers one CDR3 protein and lists the most common genes and DNA from its rows. Across this sample there are approximately 140,000 distinct CDR3 sequences, with almost 9% seen only once. The ten largest account for around 9.1% of the sample.

The sample consisted of PBMCs. The chain joins TRBV9 to TRBJ1-1, with TRBD1 as a weak D call on 5 bases. The source is a human donor in good health (CMV status not recorded). Some clones in this sample may be carry-over from other donors' samples. The DNA is as follows: TGTGCCAGCAGCGTCCTGGACACCAACACTGAAGCTTTCTTT. Its translation reads: CASSVLDTNTEAFF.